This TCR beta chain was recovered during a study of shared clonotypes between healthy human individuals. Turning to the study itself: Three plates each covered CD4 naive and memory; CD8 naive two, CD8 memory one. Points from the study as a whole: Generation of non-shared clonotypes was less probable than generation of clonotypes shared by all four donors. Memory subsets generally showed lower estimated richness than naive subsets.

Method: immunoSEQ multiplex PCR; TCRdb's copy keeps in-frame clones and lacks some. The table includes under 600,000 clones, around 97% detected once. As to this clone: The antigen is not known.

The sample taken for sequencing was naive CD4+ T cells sorted from blood. Regarding subset: CD45RA+ positively selected. This sequence was found in a woman in her thirties in good health.

The CDR3, as DNA: TGCGCCAGCAGTGTCGGGCAGCCCGGCTCCTACGAGCAGTACTTC. It specifies CASSVGQPGSYEQYF. The chain recombines TRBV10-1 with TRBJ2-7, with D unclear. Germline V gene sequence: CDR1 WNHNN, CDR2 SYGVQD (reference sequence). The CDR3 runs to 15 residues. V was trimmed by 4 bases and J by 0 bases, leaving 13 bases between them.